This T cell receptor beta chain was observed in a study of T cells after yellow fever vaccination. Study background: Fractions with few cells were prepared using SMART-Seq v4 Ultra Low Input.

In this sample, this clonotype turned up many times. Universal primer sites and UMIs were introduced during 5'RACE template-switching synthesis of TCR cDNA. A single record per CDR3 protein comes from TCRdb applying MiXCR to the 5' RACE reads. The table shows about 320,000 distinct CDR3 sequences, with roughly 6.8% occurring only once. With V trimmed by 10 bases and J by 8 bases, 13 bases remained unmatched. CDR1 and CDR2 (germline): ENHRY, SYGVKD. This CDR3 contains 14 residues. The genes are TRBV10-3 and TRBJ1-3; 8 bases match TRBD1. The material was PBMCs, obtained roughly seven weeks after the first yellow fever vaccination. The sequence derives from a man between 18 and 35 years old who received the YFV17D yellow fever vaccine. In nucleotides, the CDR3 is TGTGCCAGCACCTGGACAGGGTCGGGGGACACCATATATTTT. This sequence encodes CASTWTGSGDTIYF.